This T cell receptor beta chain was captured by sequencing in a study of blood T cell repertoires in COVID-19. Study as a whole: Both acute and convalescent COVID-19 samples were obtained from the United States, Italy and Spain. PBMCs, B-cell-depleted T cells, or T cells provided the cDNA or gDNA that made up the material.

Original data processing: The authors estimated nucleated cell counts from reference gene primer amplification. Repertoires were generated with immunoSEQ multiplex PCR, while TCRdb's copy carries only in-frame clones and drops some. V, J and clone size are taken as reported in that table, and D and trimming were inferred from the DNA itself. Found here are roughly 150,000 clones, under 90% of them singletons; the top ten hold about 2.1%. The CDR3 loop spans 18 amino acids. J lost 5 bases, V lost 1 base, and 7 bases had no gene match. Germline loops: CDR1 SEHNR, CDR2 FQNEAQ (reference sequence). Sequencing was done on a sample of peripheral blood. The clonotype comes from a woman aged 80 or older with acute or convalescent COVID-19. The chain combines TRBV7-9 with TRBJ2-1, with TRBD2 matching over 14 bases. CDR3 DNA sequence: TGTGCCAGCAGCTTAGATCATGGGGGACTAGCGGGAGACAATGAGCAGTTCTTC. Translation: CASSLDHGGLAGDNEQFF.